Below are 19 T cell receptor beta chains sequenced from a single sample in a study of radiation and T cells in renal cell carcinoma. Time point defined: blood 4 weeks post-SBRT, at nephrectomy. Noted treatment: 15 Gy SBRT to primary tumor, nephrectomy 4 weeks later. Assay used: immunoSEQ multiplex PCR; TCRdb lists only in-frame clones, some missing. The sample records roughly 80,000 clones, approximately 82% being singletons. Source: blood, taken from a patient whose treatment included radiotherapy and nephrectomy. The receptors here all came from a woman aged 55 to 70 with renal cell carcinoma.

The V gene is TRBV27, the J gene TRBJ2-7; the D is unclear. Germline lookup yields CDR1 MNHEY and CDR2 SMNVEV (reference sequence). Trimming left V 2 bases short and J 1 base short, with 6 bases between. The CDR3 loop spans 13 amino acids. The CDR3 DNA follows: TGTGCCAGCAGTTTAGTCAGGTCCTACGAGCAGTACTTC. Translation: CASSLVRSYEQYF.

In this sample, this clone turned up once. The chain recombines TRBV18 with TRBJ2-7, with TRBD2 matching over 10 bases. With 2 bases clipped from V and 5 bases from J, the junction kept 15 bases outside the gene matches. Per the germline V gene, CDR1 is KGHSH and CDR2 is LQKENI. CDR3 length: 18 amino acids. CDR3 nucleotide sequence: TGTGCCAGCTCACCAAGGTACCCAAGGGGGAGCGGGAGGGACGAGCAGTACTTC. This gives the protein CASSPRYPRGSGRDEQYF. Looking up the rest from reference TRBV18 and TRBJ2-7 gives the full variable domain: NAGVMQNPRHLVRRRGQEARLRCSPMKGHSHVYWYRQLPEEGLKFMVYLQKENIIDESGMPKERFSAEFPKEGPSILRIQQVVRGDSAAYFCASSPRYPRGSGRDEQYFGPGTRLTVT.

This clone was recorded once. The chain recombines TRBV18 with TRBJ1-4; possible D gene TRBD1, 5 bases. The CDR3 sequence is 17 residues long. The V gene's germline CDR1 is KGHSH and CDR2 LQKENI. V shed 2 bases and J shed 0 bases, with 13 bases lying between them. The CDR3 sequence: CASSPSAGAATNEKLFF. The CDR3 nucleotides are TGTGCCAGCTCACCATCTGCCGGGGCAGCAACTAATGAAAAACTGTTTTTT.

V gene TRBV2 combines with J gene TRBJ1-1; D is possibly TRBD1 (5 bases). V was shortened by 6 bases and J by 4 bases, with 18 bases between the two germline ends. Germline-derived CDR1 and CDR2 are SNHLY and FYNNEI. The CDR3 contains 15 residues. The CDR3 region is CASRRGGPRSTEAFF. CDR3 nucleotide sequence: TGTGCCAGCAGGAGGGGAGGGCCGAGGTCCACTGAAGCTTTCTTT.

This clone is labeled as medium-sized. The CDR3 DNA sequence: TGTGCCAGCAGTGGGACGGAACATGAAGCTTTCTTT. Amino acids: CASSGTEHEAFF. This chain links TRBV28 with TRBJ1-1; D is perhaps TRBD1 (5 bases). V was cut by 5 bases and J by 7 bases, with 11 bases left in between. The length of the CDR3 is 12 residues. The germline CDR1 and CDR2 sequences are MDHEN and SYDVKM.

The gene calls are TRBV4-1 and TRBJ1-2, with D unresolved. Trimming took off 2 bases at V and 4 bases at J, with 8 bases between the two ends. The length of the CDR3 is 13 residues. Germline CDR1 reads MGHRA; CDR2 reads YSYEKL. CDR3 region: CASSQTTSYGYTF. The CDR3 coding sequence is TGCGCCAGCAGCCAAACAACATCCTATGGCTACACCTTC.

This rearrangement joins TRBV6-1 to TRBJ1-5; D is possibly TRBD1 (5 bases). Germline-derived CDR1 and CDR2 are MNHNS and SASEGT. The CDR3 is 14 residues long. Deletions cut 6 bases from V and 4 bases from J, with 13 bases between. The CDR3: CASSGPGGNQPQHF. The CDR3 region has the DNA TGTGCCAGCAGCGGGCCTGGGGGGAATCAGCCCCAGCATTTT.

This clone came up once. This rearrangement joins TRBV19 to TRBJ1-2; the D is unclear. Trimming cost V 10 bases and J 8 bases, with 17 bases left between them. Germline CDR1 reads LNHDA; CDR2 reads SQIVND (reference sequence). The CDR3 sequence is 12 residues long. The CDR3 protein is CATLEGIEGYTF. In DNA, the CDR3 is TGTGCCACACTAGAGGGTATCGAGGGCTACACCTTC.

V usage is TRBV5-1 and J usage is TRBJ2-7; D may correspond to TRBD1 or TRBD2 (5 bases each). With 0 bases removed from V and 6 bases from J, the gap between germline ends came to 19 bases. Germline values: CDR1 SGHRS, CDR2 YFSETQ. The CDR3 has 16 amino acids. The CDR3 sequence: CASSLDVGQARGEQYF. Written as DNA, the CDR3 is TGCGCCAGCAGCTTGGACGTTGGGCAGGCGAGGGGCGAGCAGTACTTC.

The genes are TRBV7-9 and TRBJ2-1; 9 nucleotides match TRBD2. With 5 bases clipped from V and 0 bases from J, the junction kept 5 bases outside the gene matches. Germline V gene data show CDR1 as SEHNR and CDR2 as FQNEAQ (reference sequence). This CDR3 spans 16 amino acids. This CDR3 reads CASSGLAGISYNEQFF. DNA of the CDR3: TGTGCCAGCAGCGGGCTAGCGGGAATCTCCTACAATGAGCAGTTCTTC.

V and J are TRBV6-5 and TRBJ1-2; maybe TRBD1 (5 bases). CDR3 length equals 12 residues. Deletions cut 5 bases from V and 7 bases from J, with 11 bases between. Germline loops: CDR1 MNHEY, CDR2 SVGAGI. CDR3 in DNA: TGTGCCAGCAGTGAACCTGGGGGTGGCTACACCTTC. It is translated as CASSEPGGGYTF.

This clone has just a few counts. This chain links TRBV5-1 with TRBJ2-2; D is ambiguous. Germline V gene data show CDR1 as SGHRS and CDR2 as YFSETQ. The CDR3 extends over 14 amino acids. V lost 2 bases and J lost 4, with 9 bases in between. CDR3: CASSLRLGTGELFF. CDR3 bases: TGCGCCAGCAGCTTACGTTTAGGCACCGGGGAGCTGTTTTTT. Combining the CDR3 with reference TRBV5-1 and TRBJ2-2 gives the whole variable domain KAGVTQTPRYLIKTRGQQVTLSCSPISGHRSVSWYQQTPGQGLQFLFEYFSETQRNKGNFPGRFSGRQFSNSRSEMNVSTLELGDSALYLCASSLRLGTGELFFGEGSRLTVL.

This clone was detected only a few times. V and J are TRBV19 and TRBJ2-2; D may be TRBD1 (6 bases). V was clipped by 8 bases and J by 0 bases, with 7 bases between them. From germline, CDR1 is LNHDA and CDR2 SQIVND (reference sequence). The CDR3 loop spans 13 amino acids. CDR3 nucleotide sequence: TGTGCCAGTGGGACAACGAACACCGGGGAGCTGTTTTTT. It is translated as CASGTTNTGELFF.

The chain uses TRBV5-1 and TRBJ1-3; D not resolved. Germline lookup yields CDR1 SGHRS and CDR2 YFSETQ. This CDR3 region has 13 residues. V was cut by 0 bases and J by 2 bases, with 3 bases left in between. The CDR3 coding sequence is TGCGCCAGCAGCTTGGGTCCTGGAAACACCATATATTTT. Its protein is CASSLGPGNTIYF.

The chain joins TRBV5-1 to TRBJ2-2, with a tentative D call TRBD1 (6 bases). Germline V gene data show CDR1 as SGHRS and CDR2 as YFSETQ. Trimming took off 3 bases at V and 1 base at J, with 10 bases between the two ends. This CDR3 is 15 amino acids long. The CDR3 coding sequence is TGCGCCAGCAGCTCCCTGACAGGGAACACCGGGGAGCTGTTTTTT. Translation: CASSSLTGNTGELFF.

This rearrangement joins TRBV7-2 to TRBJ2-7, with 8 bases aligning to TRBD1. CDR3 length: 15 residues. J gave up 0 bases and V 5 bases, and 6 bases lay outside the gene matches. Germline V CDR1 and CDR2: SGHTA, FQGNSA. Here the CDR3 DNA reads TGTGCCAGCAGCCCCCCGGACAGGGTCTCCTACGAGCAGTACTTC. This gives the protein CASSPPDRVSYEQYF. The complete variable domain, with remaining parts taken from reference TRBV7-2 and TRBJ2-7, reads GAGVSQSPSNKVTEKGKDVELRCDPISGHTALYWYRQSLGQGLEFLIYFQGNSAPDKSGLPSDRFSAERTGGSVSTLTIQRTQQEDSAVYLCASSPPDRVSYEQYFGPGTRLTVT.

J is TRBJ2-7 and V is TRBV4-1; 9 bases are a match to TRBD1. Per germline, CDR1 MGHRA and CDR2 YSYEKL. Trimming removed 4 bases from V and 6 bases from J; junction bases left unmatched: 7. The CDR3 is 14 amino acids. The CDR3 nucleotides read TGCGCCAGCAGCCTTACAGGGGGCCTGAGCGAGCAGTACTTC. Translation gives CASSLTGGLSEQYF.

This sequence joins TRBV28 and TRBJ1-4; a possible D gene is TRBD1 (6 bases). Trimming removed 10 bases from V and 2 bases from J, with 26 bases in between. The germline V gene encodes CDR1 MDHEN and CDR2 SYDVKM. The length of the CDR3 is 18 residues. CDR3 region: CATSPSGGRGFTNEKLFF. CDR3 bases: TGTGCCACCTCCCCTTCCGGGGGGCGCGGTTTCACTAATGAAAAACTGTTTTTT.

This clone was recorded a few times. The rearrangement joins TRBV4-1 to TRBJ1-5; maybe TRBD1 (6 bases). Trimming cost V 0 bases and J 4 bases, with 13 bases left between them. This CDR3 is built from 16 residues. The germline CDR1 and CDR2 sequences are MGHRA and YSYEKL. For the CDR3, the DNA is TGCGCCAGCAGCCAAGATGGTACAGGGTGGAATCAGCCCCAGCATTTT. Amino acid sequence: CASSQDGTGWNQPQHF.